Sequencing of this T cell receptor (beta chain) was carried out in a study of Graves' ophthalmopathy and Graves' hyperthyroidism. This clonotype was seen just once. Its target is unknown. V was clipped by 4 bases and J by 5 bases; unmatched bases: 4. Germline V lookup: CDR1 MNHEY, CDR2 SMNVEV (reference sequence). This CDR3 has 14 amino acids. The sequenced template was RNA, covering the TCR beta CDR3 region. First-round RT-PCR employed HTBI primers, with a second-round multiplex PCR after it. TCRdb recomputed calls from the multiplex PCR reads with MiXCR, one row per CDR3 protein. The sample shows about 1.1 million distinct CDR3 sequences, about 40% of them seen only once. Aged 18 to 65, the patients with hyperthyroidism had under 2 months' duration and were newly diagnosed. Findings of the study overall: Predictions made by the model for ophthalmopathy progression reached 65% to 71% sensitivity and almost 75% specificity. The blood repertoire also included most expanded thyroid clonotypes above 0.001 frequency.

This receptor was obtained from an adult man with Graves' hyperthyroidism. The sample consisted of peripheral blood or thyroid tissue (not recorded which). This chain connects TRBV27 to TRBJ1-5, with 8 bases lining up with TRBD1. The CDR3 sequence: CASSYDRGHQPQHF. Here the CDR3 DNA reads TGTGCCAGCAGTTACGACAGGGGACATCAGCCCCAGCATTTT.